The entry below gives a single T cell receptor beta chain sequence along with its context. The data derive from a study of blood T cell repertoires in COVID-19. Study details: T cells, B-cell-depleted T cells, or PBMCs provided the cDNA or gDNA that served as material.

Trimming removed 0 bases from V and 7 bases from J; junction bases left unmatched: 14. CDR1 is LGHNA, CDR2 YSLEER, per germline. The CDR3 spans 18 residues. Per the authors' pipeline: Estimation of nucleated cell counts was performed using reference gene primer amplification. Sequencing was performed with immunoSEQ multiplex PCR; in TCRdb, only in-frame clones are kept and a portion is missing. D and trimming were read from the DNA, whereas the V and J calls and clone size are those reported in that table. Here the sample spans about 150,000 clones, roughly 90% being singletons. Sequencing input: peripheral blood. The gene calls are TRBV4-3 and TRBJ2-1, with TRBD2 matching over 8 bases. This clonotype originated in a woman in her sixties with active or convalescent COVID-19. CDR3 loop: CASSQDFYSGVTRNEQFF. In nucleotides, the CDR3 is TGCGCCAGCAGCCAAGACTTCTATAGCGGGGTGACTAGGAATGAGCAGTTCTTC.